A selection of T cell receptor beta chains follows, all from one sample in a study of blood T cell repertoires in COVID-19. Clones were read by immunoSEQ multiplex PCR, and TCRdb kept only the in-frame ones, dropping some. The sample yields roughly 160,000 clones, 80% to 85% seen once. Sequenced sample: peripheral blood. These TCRs come from a man aged 65 to 85 with active or convalescent COVID-19. Both conserved end residues are part of each CDR3. A D gene is named only where the DNA matches it firmly. The size field is filled for only some rows; it gives once, few, many or a size class.

v_call: TRBV2
j_call: TRBJ1-6
d_call: TRBD1
clone_size: once
cdr3_aa: CASSPQGRNSPLHF
cdr3_nt: TGTGCCAGCAGTCCACAGGGGAGGAATTCACCCCTCCACTTT

v_call: TRBV28
j_call: TRBJ1-1
d_call: NA
clone_size: NA
cdr3_aa: CASRLMDRMNTEAFF
cdr3_nt: TGTGCCAGCAGATTGATGGACAGAATGAACACTGAAGCTTTCTTT

v_call: TRBV7-8
j_call: TRBJ1-6
d_call: TRBD1
clone_size: few
cdr3_aa: CASSSSDRPSYNSPLHF
cdr3_nt: TGTGCCAGCAGTTCATCGGACAGGCCCTCCTATAATTCACCCCTCCACTTT

v_call: TRBV7-9
j_call: TRBJ2-7
d_call: TRBD2
clone_size: NA
cdr3_aa: CASSGAGNSYEQYF
cdr3_nt: TGTGCCAGCAGCGGAGCGGGGAATTCCTACGAGCAGTACTTC

v_call: TRBV10-3
j_call: TRBJ1-6
d_call: NA
clone_size: NA
cdr3_aa: CAISEQADGVGPLHF
cdr3_nt: TGTGCCATCAGCGAGCAGGCGGACGGGGTGGGACCCCTCCACTTT

v_call: TRBV19
j_call: TRBJ1-1
d_call: NA
clone_size: NA
cdr3_aa: CASRKRDAGAQNTEAFF
cdr3_nt: TGTGCCAGTAGAAAGCGGGATGCGGGGGCCCAAAACACTGAAGCTTTCTTT

v_call: TRBV18
j_call: TRBJ2-7
d_call: TRBD2
clone_size: NA
cdr3_aa: CASSPPISGGGSYEQYF
cdr3_nt: TGTGCCAGCTCACCACCTATTAGCGGGGGAGGGTCCTACGAGCAGTACTTC

v_call: TRBV9
j_call: TRBJ1-6
d_call: NA
clone_size: NA
cdr3_aa: CASSLGGYQGNSPLHF
cdr3_nt: TGTGCCAGCAGCCTCGGGGGGTACCAAGGTAATTCACCCCTCCACTTT

v_call: TRBV4-3
j_call: TRBJ2-3
d_call: TRBD1
clone_size: NA
cdr3_aa: CASSQQRTGADTQYF
cdr3_nt: TGCGCCAGCAGCCAACAAAGGACAGGGGCAGATACGCAGTATTTT

v_call: TRBV27
j_call: TRBJ1-5
d_call: TRBD1
clone_size: NA
cdr3_aa: CASSFGRGQGEGQPQHF
cdr3_nt: TGTGCCAGCAGTTTCGGCCGTGGACAGGGCGAGGGTCAGCCCCAGCATTTT

v_call: TRBV7-2
j_call: TRBJ2-7
d_call: TRBD2
clone_size: NA
cdr3_aa: CASSFQTSGRPPYEQYF
cdr3_nt: TGTGCCAGCAGCTTCCAGACTAGCGGGAGGCCTCCCTACGAGCAGTACTTC

v_call: TRBV5-6
j_call: TRBJ1-2
d_call: TRBD1
clone_size: NA
cdr3_aa: CASSFTQGALGKYGYTF
cdr3_nt: TGTGCCAGCAGCTTCACACAGGGGGCGCTTGGAAAATATGGCTACACCTTC

v_call: TRBV7-9
j_call: TRBJ2-2
d_call: NA
clone_size: few
cdr3_aa: CASSREIGGEEVGELFF
cdr3_nt: TGTGCCAGCAGCCGCGAAATTGGAGGGGAGGAGGTCGGGGAGCTGTTTTTT

v_call: TRBV10-2
j_call: TRBJ2-7
d_call: NA
clone_size: NA
cdr3_aa: CASYPGGQLAYEQYF
cdr3_nt: TGCGCCAGCTACCCCGGTGGACAGCTAGCCTACGAGCAGTACTTC

v_call: TRBV7-3
j_call: TRBJ2-2
d_call: NA
clone_size: NA
cdr3_aa: CASSVTATTNTGELFF
cdr3_nt: TGTGCCAGCAGCGTAACGGCAACCACGAACACCGGGGAGCTGTTTTTT

v_call: TRBV5-1
j_call: TRBJ2-3
d_call: TRBD2
clone_size: NA
cdr3_aa: CASSSGLAGVDTQYF
cdr3_nt: TGCGCCAGCAGTTCTGGACTAGCGGGAGTAGATACGCAGTATTTT

v_call: TRBV19
j_call: TRBJ1-1
d_call: TRBD1
clone_size: NA
cdr3_aa: CASSSPPPTGANTEAFF
cdr3_nt: TGTGCCAGTAGTAGCCCCCCCCCGACAGGGGCGAACACTGAAGCTTTCTTT

v_call: TRBV9
j_call: TRBJ2-1
d_call: TRBD1
clone_size: NA
cdr3_aa: CASSVAPQGAGSSYNEQFF
cdr3_nt: TGTGCCAGCAGCGTAGCCCCACAGGGGGCTGGGAGCTCCTACAATGAGCAGTTCTTC

v_call: TRBV20-1
j_call: TRBJ1-1
d_call: NA
clone_size: NA
cdr3_aa: CSARGDLEAFF
cdr3_nt: TGCAGTGCTAGAGGCGACTTGGAAGCTTTCTTT

v_call: TRBV28
j_call: TRBJ1-2
d_call: NA
clone_size: NA
cdr3_aa: CASSPAGDYGYTF
cdr3_nt: TGTGCCAGCAGTCCCGCAGGGGACTATGGCTACACCTTC

v_call: TRBV19
j_call: TRBJ2-1
d_call: TRBD2
clone_size: NA
cdr3_aa: CASSLGLADNEQFF
cdr3_nt: TGTGCCAGTAGTCTCGGACTAGCGGACAATGAGCAGTTCTTC

v_call: TRBV6-5
j_call: TRBJ2-3
d_call: NA
clone_size: NA
cdr3_aa: CASRRPGGDTQYF
cdr3_nt: TGTGCCAGCAGGCGCCCCGGCGGGGATACGCAGTATTTT

v_call: TRBV28
j_call: TRBJ1-1
d_call: NA
clone_size: NA
cdr3_aa: CASSSAPGGYTEAFF
cdr3_nt: TGTGCCAGCAGTTCCGCCCCGGGCGGGTACACTGAAGCTTTCTTT

v_call: TRBV24-1
j_call: TRBJ2-1
d_call: TRBD1
clone_size: NA
cdr3_aa: CATETGRYNEQFF
cdr3_nt: TGTGCCACGGAGACAGGGCGATACAATGAGCAGTTCTTC

v_call: TRBV25-1
j_call: TRBJ2-5
d_call: NA
clone_size: NA
cdr3_aa: CASSESNQETQYF
cdr3_nt: TGTGCCAGCAGTGAATCCAACCAAGAGACCCAGTACTTC

v_call: TRBV12-5
j_call: TRBJ1-1
d_call: NA
clone_size: NA
cdr3_aa: CASGLPPRGGYTEAFF
cdr3_nt: TGTGCTAGTGGTTTGCCACCTCGGGGGGGCTATACTGAAGCTTTCTTT

v_call: TRBV29-1
j_call: TRBJ1-1
d_call: NA
clone_size: NA
cdr3_aa: CSARNSGTEAFF
cdr3_nt: TGCAGCGCAAGGAACAGCGGGACTGAAGCTTTCTTT

v_call: TRBV5-1
j_call: TRBJ1-5
d_call: TRBD1
clone_size: NA
cdr3_aa: CASSPGQPNSNQPQHF
cdr3_nt: TGCGCCAGCAGCCCGGGACAGCCGAATAGCAATCAGCCCCAGCATTTT

v_call: TRBV2
j_call: TRBJ2-2
d_call: TRBD1
clone_size: once
cdr3_aa: CASRKTGTGLSGELFF
cdr3_nt: TGTGCCAGCAGGAAGACCGGGACAGGACTTTCCGGGGAGCTGTTTTTT

v_call: TRBV5-1
j_call: TRBJ2-4
d_call: TRBD1
clone_size: NA
cdr3_aa: CASSLRGTGNSDIQYF
cdr3_nt: TGCGCCAGCAGCTTGAGGGGGACAGGGAACTCGGACATTCAGTACTTC

v_call: TRBV25-1
j_call: TRBJ1-2
d_call: TRBD1
clone_size: NA
cdr3_aa: CASSRGVYGYTF
cdr3_nt: TGTGCCAGCAGCAGGGGGGTCTATGGCTACACCTTC

v_call: TRBV11-2
j_call: TRBJ2-2
d_call: NA
clone_size: NA
cdr3_aa: CASSLVAGWTGELFF
cdr3_nt: TGTGCCAGCAGCCTGGTTGCAGGGTGGACCGGGGAGCTGTTTTTT

v_call: TRBV4-3
j_call: TRBJ2-3
d_call: TRBD2
clone_size: once
cdr3_aa: CASSRSSGGGDTQYF
cdr3_nt: TGCGCCAGCAGCCGATCTAGCGGGGGGGGAGATACGCAGTATTTT

v_call: TRBV14
j_call: TRBJ1-2
d_call: NA
clone_size: NA
cdr3_aa: CASSQPGIHGYTF
cdr3_nt: TGTGCCAGCAGCCAACCAGGGATTCATGGCTACACCTTC

v_call: TRBV12-3/TRBV12-4
j_call: TRBJ1-2
d_call: NA
clone_size: NA
cdr3_aa: CASSRGQNYGYTF
cdr3_nt: TGTGCCAGCAGTCGCGGACAGAACTATGGCTACACCTTC

v_call: TRBV5-1
j_call: TRBJ1-5
d_call: NA
clone_size: NA
cdr3_aa: CASSQGLNQPQHF
cdr3_nt: TGCGCCAGCAGCCAGGGACTCAATCAGCCCCAGCATTTT

v_call: TRBV7-9
j_call: TRBJ2-1
d_call: TRBD2
clone_size: once
cdr3_aa: CASSPTSAGDNEQFF
cdr3_nt: TGTGCCAGCAGCCCGACTTCAGCGGGGGACAATGAGCAGTTCTTC

v_call: TRBV27
j_call: TRBJ1-6
d_call: TRBD1
clone_size: once
cdr3_aa: CASSSGTGDSPLHF
cdr3_nt: TGTGCCAGCAGTTCCGGGACAGGGGATTCACCCCTCCACTTT

v_call: TRBV4-3
j_call: TRBJ2-2
d_call: NA
clone_size: NA
cdr3_aa: CASSDRYTGELFF
cdr3_nt: TGCGCCAGCAGCGACAGGTACACCGGGGAGCTGTTTTTT

v_call: TRBV28
j_call: TRBJ2-1
d_call: NA
clone_size: few
cdr3_aa: CASSFSTAGEQNNEQFF
cdr3_nt: TGTGCCAGCAGTTTCTCCACAGCGGGTGAACAAAACAATGAGCAGTTCTTC

v_call: TRBV30
j_call: TRBJ1-1
d_call: NA
clone_size: few
cdr3_aa: CAWLRNTEAFF
cdr3_nt: TGTGCCTGGCTCAGGAACACTGAAGCTTTCTTT

v_call: TRBV7-2
j_call: TRBJ1-2
d_call: NA
clone_size: NA
cdr3_aa: CASTTPGGYGYTF
cdr3_nt: TGTGCCAGCACCACCCCGGGGGGCTATGGCTACACCTTC

v_call: TRBV19
j_call: TRBJ2-3
d_call: TRBD1
clone_size: NA
cdr3_aa: CASSMVDRVGTDTQYF
cdr3_nt: TGTGCCAGTAGTATGGTGGACAGGGTAGGCACAGATACGCAGTATTTT

v_call: TRBV2
j_call: TRBJ1-5
d_call: TRBD1
clone_size: once
cdr3_aa: CASIRDRASNQPQHF
cdr3_nt: TGTGCCAGCATCCGGGACAGGGCGAGCAATCAGCCCCAGCATTTT

v_call: TRBV19
j_call: TRBJ1-1
d_call: NA
clone_size: NA
cdr3_aa: CASNRGYRRGNTEAFF
cdr3_nt: TGTGCCAGTAATAGGGGGTATAGACGGGGGAACACTGAAGCTTTCTTT

v_call: TRBV7-3
j_call: TRBJ2-5
d_call: TRBD1
clone_size: NA
cdr3_aa: CASSYGQEETQYF
cdr3_nt: TGTGCCAGCAGCTACGGACAGGAAGAGACCCAGTACTTC

v_call: TRBV19
j_call: TRBJ2-2
d_call: TRBD2
clone_size: NA
cdr3_aa: CASVRTSGRSGELFF
cdr3_nt: TGTGCCAGTGTTCGGACTAGCGGGAGATCTGGGGAGCTGTTTTTT

v_call: TRBV3-1/TRBV3-2
j_call: TRBJ1-1
d_call: NA
clone_size: few
cdr3_aa: CASSQVGVAYTEAFF
cdr3_nt: TGTGCCAGCAGCCAAGTAGGGGTCGCCTACACTGAAGCTTTCTTT

v_call: TRBV28
j_call: TRBJ2-3
d_call: TRBD1
clone_size: NA
cdr3_aa: CASRGQGTDTQYF
cdr3_nt: TGTGCCAGCAGGGGACAGGGCACAGATACGCAGTATTTT

v_call: TRBV7-2
j_call: TRBJ1-4
d_call: TRBD1
clone_size: NA
cdr3_aa: CASSLDSTGEEKLFF
cdr3_nt: TGTGCCAGCAGCTTAGATTCCACAGGGGAAGAAAAACTGTTTTTT

v_call: TRBV7-2
j_call: TRBJ2-1
d_call: TRBD2
clone_size: NA
cdr3_aa: CASSLEGTSRSEEQFF
cdr3_nt: TGTGCCAGCAGCTTAGAGGGGACTAGCCGCAGTGAGGAGCAGTTCTTC

v_call: TRBV12-3/TRBV12-4
j_call: TRBJ1-2
d_call: NA
clone_size: NA
cdr3_aa: CASSVGLYYGYTF
cdr3_nt: TGTGCCAGCAGTGTAGGACTCTACTATGGCTACACCTTC

v_call: TRBV6-1
j_call: TRBJ2-7
d_call: NA
clone_size: NA
cdr3_aa: CASSEERYEQYF
cdr3_nt: TGTGCCAGCAGTGAAGAGCGTTACGAGCAGTACTTC

v_call: TRBV5-1
j_call: TRBJ2-7
d_call: TRBD2
clone_size: NA
cdr3_aa: CASQLGSSGIYEQYF
cdr3_nt: TGCGCCAGCCAATTAGGTTCTAGCGGAATTTACGAGCAGTACTTC

v_call: TRBV30
j_call: TRBJ2-5
d_call: NA
clone_size: once
cdr3_aa: CAWTRGEETQYF
cdr3_nt: TGTGCCTGGACCAGGGGGGAAGAGACCCAGTACTTC

v_call: TRBV7-9
j_call: TRBJ2-7
d_call: TRBD1
clone_size: NA
cdr3_aa: CASSPGAGGGYEQYF
cdr3_nt: TGTGCCAGCAGCCCTGGGGCAGGGGGCGGCTACGAGCAGTACTTC

v_call: TRBV30
j_call: TRBJ1-5
d_call: NA
clone_size: NA
cdr3_aa: CAWSGGGDQPQHF
cdr3_nt: TGTGCCTGGAGTGGTGGGGGCGACCAGCCCCAGCATTTT

v_call: TRBV6-2/TRBV6-3
j_call: TRBJ2-7
d_call: TRBD2
clone_size: NA
cdr3_aa: CASSYLSGRGAYEQYF
cdr3_nt: TGTGCCAGCAGTTACTTAAGCGGGAGGGGTGCCTACGAGCAGTACTTC

v_call: TRBV2
j_call: TRBJ2-6
d_call: TRBD1
clone_size: NA
cdr3_aa: CASNTGTGGSGANVLTF
cdr3_nt: TGTGCCAGCAATACCGGGACAGGGGGCTCTGGGGCCAACGTCCTGACTTTC

v_call: TRBV5-1
j_call: TRBJ1-2
d_call: NA
clone_size: NA
cdr3_aa: CASSAAGEGYGYGYTF
cdr3_nt: TGCGCCAGCAGCGCGGCAGGGGAGGGATACGGCTATGGCTACACCTTC